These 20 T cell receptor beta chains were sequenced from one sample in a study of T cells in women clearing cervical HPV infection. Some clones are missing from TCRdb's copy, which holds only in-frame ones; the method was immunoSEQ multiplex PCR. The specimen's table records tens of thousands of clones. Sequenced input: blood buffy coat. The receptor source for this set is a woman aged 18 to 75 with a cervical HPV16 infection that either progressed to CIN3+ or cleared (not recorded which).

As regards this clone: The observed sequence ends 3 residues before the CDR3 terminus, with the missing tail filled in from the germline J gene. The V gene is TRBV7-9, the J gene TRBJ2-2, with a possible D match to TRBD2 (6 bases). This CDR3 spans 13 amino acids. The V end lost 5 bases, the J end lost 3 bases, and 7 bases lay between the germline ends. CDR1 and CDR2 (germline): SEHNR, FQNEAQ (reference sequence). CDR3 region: CASSGGYTGELFF. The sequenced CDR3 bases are TGTGCCAGCAGCGGAGGGTACACCGGGGAG.

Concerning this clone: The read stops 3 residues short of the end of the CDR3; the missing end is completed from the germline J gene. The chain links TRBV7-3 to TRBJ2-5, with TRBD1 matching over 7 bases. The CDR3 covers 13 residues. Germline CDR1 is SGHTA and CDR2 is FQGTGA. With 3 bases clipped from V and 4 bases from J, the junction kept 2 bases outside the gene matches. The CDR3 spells CASSFYRGETQYF. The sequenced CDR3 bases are TGTGCCAGCAGCTTTTACAGGGGAGAGACC.

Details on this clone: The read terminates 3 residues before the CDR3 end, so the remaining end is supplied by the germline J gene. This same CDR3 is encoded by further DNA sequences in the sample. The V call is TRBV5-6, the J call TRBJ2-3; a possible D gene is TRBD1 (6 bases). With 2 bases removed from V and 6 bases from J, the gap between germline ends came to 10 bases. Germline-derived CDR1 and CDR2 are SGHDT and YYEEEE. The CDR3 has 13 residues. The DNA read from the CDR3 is TGTGCCAGCAGCTTCCAGGGGCGGGATACG. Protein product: CASSFQGRDT. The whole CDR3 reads CASSFQGRDTQYF.

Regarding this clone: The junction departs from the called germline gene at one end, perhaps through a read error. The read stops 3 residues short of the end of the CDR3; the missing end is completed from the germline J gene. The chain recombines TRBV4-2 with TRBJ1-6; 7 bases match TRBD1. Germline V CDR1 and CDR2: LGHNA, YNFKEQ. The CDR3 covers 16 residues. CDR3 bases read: TGCGCCAGCAGCCAAGAGGCGACAGGGCATAATTCACCC. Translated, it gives CASSQEATGHNSP. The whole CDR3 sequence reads CASSQEATGHNSPLHF.

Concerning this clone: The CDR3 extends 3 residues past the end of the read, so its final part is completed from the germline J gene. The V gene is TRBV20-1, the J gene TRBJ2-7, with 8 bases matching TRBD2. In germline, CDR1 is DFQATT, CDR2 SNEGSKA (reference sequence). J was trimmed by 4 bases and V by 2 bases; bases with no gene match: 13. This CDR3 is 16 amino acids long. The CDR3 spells CSARPDQAGVRYEQYF. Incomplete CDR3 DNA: TGCAGTGCTAGACCCGACCAAGCGGGAGTCAGGTACGAG.

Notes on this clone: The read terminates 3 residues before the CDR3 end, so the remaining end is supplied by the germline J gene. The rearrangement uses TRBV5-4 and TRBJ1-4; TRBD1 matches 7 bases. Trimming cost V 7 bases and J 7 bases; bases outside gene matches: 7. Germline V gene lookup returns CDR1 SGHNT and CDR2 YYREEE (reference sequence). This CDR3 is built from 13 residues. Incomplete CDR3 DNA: TGTGCCAGCGGAAATCAGGGGGGTGAAAAA. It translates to CASGNQGGEK. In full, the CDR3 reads CASGNQGGEKLFF.

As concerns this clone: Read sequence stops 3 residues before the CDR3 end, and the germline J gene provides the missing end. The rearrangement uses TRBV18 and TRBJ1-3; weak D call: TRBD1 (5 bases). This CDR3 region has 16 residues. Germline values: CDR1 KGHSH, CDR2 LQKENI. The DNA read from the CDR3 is TGTGCCAGCTCACCCGGGACTAGCGGGTTCACCGGGGAG. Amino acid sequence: CASSPGTSGFTGE. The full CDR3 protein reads CASSPGTSGFTGEIYF.

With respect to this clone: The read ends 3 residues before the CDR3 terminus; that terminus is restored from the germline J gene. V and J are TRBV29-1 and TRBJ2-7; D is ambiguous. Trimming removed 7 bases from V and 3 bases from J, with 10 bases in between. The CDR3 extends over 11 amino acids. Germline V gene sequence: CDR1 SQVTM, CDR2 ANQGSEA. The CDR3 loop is CSAVAGYEQYF. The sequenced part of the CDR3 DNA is TGCAGCGCCGTCGCCGGCTACGAG.

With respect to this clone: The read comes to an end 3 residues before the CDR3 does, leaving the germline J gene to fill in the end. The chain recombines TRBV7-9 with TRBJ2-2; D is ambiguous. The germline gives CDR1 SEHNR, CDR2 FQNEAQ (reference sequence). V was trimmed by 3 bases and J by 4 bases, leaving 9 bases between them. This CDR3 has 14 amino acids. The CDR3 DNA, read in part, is TGTGCCAGCAGCTTTTCCGACTCCACCGGGGAG. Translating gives CASSFSDSTGE. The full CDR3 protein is CASSFSDSTGELFF.

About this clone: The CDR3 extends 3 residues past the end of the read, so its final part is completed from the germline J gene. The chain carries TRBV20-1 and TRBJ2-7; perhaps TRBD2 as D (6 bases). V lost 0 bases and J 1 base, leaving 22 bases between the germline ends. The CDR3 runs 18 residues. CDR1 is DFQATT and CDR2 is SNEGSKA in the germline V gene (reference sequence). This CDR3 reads CSARDLKLPGGGSYEQYF. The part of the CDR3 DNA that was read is TGCAGTGCTAGAGACCTTAAACTTCCCGGGGGAGGATCCTACGAG.

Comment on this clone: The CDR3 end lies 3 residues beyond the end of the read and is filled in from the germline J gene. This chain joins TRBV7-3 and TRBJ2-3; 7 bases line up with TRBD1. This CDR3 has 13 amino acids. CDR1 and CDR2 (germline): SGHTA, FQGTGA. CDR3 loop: CASSRDRDQPQYF. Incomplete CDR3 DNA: TGTGCCAGCAGCAGAGACAGGGATCAGCCG.

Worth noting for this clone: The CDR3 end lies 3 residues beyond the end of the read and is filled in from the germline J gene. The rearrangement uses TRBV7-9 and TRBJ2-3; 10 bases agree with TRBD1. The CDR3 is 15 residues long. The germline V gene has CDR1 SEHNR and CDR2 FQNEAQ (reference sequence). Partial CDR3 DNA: TGTGCCAGCAGCTTAACGACAGGGGGCAATCAGCCG. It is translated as CASSLTTGGNQP. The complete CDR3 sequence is CASSLTTGGNQPQYF.

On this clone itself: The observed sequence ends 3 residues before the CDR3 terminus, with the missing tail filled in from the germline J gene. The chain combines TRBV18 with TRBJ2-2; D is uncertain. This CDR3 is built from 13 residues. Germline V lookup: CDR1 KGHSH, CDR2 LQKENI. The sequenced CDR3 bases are TGTGCCAGCTCACCTAGGGTTACTGAAAAG. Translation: CASSPRVTEK. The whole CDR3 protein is CASSPRVTEKLFF. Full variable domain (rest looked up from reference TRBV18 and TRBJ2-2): NAGVMQNPRHLVRRRGQEARLRCSPMKGHSHVYWYRQLPEEGLKFMVYLQKENIIDESGMPKERFSAEFPKEGPSILRIQQVVRGDSAAYFCASSPRVTEKLFFGEGSRLTVL.

CDR3 DNA, as far as it was read: TGTGCCAGCAGCTTGCTACCTGGGGGGGACCAAGAGACC. Its translation is CASSLLPGGDQET. The whole CDR3 is CASSLLPGGDQETQYF. The chain joins TRBV5-4 to TRBJ2-5; 7 bases are a match to TRBD2. The read falls 3 residues short of the CDR3 end, and the missing part is taken from the germline J gene. Losses at the gene ends were 1 base for V and 0 bases for J; bases not matched to a gene: 6. The CDR3 covers 16 residues. Germline V gene lookup returns CDR1 SGHNT and CDR2 YYREEE (reference sequence).

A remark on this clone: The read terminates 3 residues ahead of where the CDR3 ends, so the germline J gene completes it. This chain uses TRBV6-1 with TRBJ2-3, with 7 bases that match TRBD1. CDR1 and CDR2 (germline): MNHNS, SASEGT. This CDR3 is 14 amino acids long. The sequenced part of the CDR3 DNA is TGTGCCAGCAGCGAACAGGGGAACAATCAGACG. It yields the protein CASSEQGNNQT. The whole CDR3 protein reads CASSEQGNNQTQYF.

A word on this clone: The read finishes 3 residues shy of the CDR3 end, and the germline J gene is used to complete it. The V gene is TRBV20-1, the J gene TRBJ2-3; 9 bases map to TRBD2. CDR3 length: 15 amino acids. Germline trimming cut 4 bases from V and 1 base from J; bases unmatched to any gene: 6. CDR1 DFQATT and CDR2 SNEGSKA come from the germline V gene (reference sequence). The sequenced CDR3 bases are TGCAGTGCTAACAGACTAGCGGAAGGCACAGATACG. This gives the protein CSANRLAEGTDT. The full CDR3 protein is CSANRLAEGTDTQYF.

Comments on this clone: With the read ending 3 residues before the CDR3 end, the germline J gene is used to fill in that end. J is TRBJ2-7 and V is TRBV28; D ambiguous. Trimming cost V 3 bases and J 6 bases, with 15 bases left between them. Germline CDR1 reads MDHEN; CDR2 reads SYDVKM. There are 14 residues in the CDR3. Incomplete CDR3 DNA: TGTGCCAGCAGTTTGGAGACTTCTCTAGGCGAG. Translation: CASSLETSLGE. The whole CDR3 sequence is CASSLETSLGEQYF.

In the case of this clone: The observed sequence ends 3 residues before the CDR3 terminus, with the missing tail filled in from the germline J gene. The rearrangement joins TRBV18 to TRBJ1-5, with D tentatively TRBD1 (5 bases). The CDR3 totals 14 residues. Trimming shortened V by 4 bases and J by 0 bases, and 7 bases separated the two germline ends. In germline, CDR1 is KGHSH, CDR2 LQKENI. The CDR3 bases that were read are TGTGCCAGCTCACGGGGGGTTAGCAATCAGCCC. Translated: CASSRGVSNQP. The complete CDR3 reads CASSRGVSNQPQHF.

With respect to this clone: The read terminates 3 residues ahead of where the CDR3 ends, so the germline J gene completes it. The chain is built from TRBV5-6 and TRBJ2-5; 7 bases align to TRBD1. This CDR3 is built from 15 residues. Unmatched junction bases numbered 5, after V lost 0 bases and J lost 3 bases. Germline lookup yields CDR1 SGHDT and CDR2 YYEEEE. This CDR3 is CASSLAGTAKETQYF. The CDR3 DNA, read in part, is TGTGCCAGCAGCTTGGCCGGGACAGCAAAAGAGACC. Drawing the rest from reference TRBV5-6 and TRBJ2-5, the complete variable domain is DAGVTQSPTHLIKTRGQQVTLRCSPKSGHDTVSWYQQALGQGPQFIFQYYEEEERQRGNFPDRFSGHQFPNYSSELNVNALLLGDSALYLCASSLAGTAKETQYFGPGTRLLVL.

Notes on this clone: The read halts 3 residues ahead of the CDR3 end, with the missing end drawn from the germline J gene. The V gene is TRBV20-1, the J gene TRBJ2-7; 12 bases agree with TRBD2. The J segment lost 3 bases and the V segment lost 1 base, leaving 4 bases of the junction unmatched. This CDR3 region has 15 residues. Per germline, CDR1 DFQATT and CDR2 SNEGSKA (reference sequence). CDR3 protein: CSARASGRVDYEQYF. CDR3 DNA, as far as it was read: TGCAGTGCTAGAGCTAGCGGGAGGGTCGACTACGAG.